Each of the 13 T cell receptor beta chains below was sequenced from the same sample in a study of T cell responses to AZD1222 COVID-19 vaccine. Only in-frame clones appear in the TCRdb table, and some are missing; sequencing was by immunoSEQ multiplex PCR. The repertoire holds about 180,000 clones, with 90% to 95% as singletons. Sequencing was performed on peripheral blood, taken on day 0 of AZD1222 vaccination. These receptors were taken from an adult in good health.

The table lists this clone with a few counts. The chain has TRBV29-1 and TRBJ1-1; D unclear. CDR3 length equals 16 residues. Germline values: CDR1 SQVTM, CDR2 ANQGSEA. V dropped 6 bases and J dropped 3 bases, with 23 bases sitting between them. CDR3 DNA sequence: TGCAGCGTCGGCCCCTCCCATAGGGATGGGTACACTGAAGCTTTCTTT. Translating it yields CSVGPSHRDGYTEAFF.

The rearrangement links TRBV9 to TRBJ2-1, with 11 bases aligning to TRBD2. The germline V gene encodes CDR1 SGDLS and CDR2 YYNGEE. The length of the CDR3 is 17 residues. Unmatched junction bases numbered 9, after V lost 3 bases and J lost 4 bases. CDR3 loop: CASSDPIAGGEYNEQFF. CDR3 nucleotide sequence: TGTGCCAGCAGCGACCCTATAGCGGGAGGGGAATACAATGAGCAGTTCTTC.

CDR3 sequence (DNA): TGTGCCAGCAGAGAAACAGCCCAGGGCACTGGAAACACCATATATTTT. This gives the protein CASRETAQGTGNTIYF. The chain combines TRBV6-1 with TRBJ1-3; weak D call: TRBD1 (5 bases). From germline, CDR1 is MNHNS and CDR2 SASEGT. The CDR3 has 16 amino acids. V gave up 6 bases and J gave up 2 bases, with 17 bases separating them.

This clone is a singleton in its sample. The J gene is TRBJ2-7, the V gene TRBV9, with D perhaps TRBD1 or TRBD2 (5 bases each). Trimming pared 4 bases from V and 0 bases from J, leaving 11 bases between. Germline V gene lookup returns CDR1 SGDLS and CDR2 YYNGEE. The CDR3 spans 14 residues. The CDR3 nucleotides are TGTGCCAGCAGCCCGGGACGGGTCTCCTACGAGCAGTACTTC. Its translation is CASSPGRVSYEQYF.

On this clone: One end of the junction varies from germline; a read error may be responsible. In DNA, the CDR3 is TGTGCCAGCAGCTTGGAGGGGATCGGGGTAAGGCTCGCCTTC. Translated: CASSLEGIGVRLAF. This chain connects TRBV5-4 to TRBJ1-2; D is possibly TRBD1 (5 bases). The CDR3 length is 14 residues. The germline V gene encodes CDR1 SGHNT and CDR2 YYREEE (reference sequence). The full variable domain, with the rest looked up from reference TRBV5-4 and TRBJ1-2, is ETGVTQSPTHLIKTRGQQVTLRCSSQSGHNTVSWYQQALGQGPQFIFQYYREEENGRGNFPPRFSGLQFPNYSSELNVNALELDDSALYLCASSLEGIGVRLAFGSGTRLTVV.

The rearrangement links TRBV6-1 to TRBJ2-3; possibly TRBD2 for D (6 bases). V shed 1 base and J shed 4 bases, with 15 bases lying between them. The length of the CDR3 is 16 residues. Germline-derived CDR1 and CDR2 are MNHNS and SASEGT. The CDR3 here is CASSEEQVWGADTQYF. CDR3 DNA sequence: TGTGCCAGCAGTGAAGAACAGGTCTGGGGGGCAGATACGCAGTATTTT.

The chain employs TRBV27 and TRBJ2-2; the D gene is possibly TRBD1 (5 bases). Germline V gene sequence: CDR1 MNHEY, CDR2 SMNVEV (reference sequence). Between the trimmed V and J ends, which lost 2 bases and 4 bases, there was a span of 11 bases. The CDR3 length is 15 residues. As DNA, the CDR3 is TGTGCCAGCAGTTTAACCCCTAGGGGCACCGGGGAGCTGTTTTTT. Translated: CASSLTPRGTGELFF.

This chain joins TRBV29-1 and TRBJ1-1; TRBD1 agrees at 7 bases. Germline CDR1 SQVTM, CDR2 ANQGSEA. Trimming cost V 4 bases and J 0 bases; bases outside gene matches: 5. This CDR3 is built from 14 residues. CDR3 loop: CSVVDRVMNTEAFF. The DNA of the CDR3 is TGCAGCGTTGTAGACAGGGTGATGAACACTGAAGCTTTCTTT.

This rearrangement joins TRBV19 to TRBJ1-1; TRBD1 might be the D (6 bases). V was clipped by 0 bases and J by 0 bases, with 11 bases between them. Germline V gene data show CDR1 as LNHDA and CDR2 as SQIVND (reference sequence). This CDR3 is built from 16 residues. In nucleotides, the CDR3 is TGTGCCAGTAGTATAGATCGGGGGCGGTTGAACACTGAAGCTTTCTTT. This translates into CASSIDRGRLNTEAFF.

This chain links TRBV27 with TRBJ2-7, with TRBD2 matching 11 bases. With V trimmed by 4 bases and J by 2 bases, 13 bases remained unmatched. The CDR3 consists of 18 residues. Germline values: CDR1 MNHEY, CDR2 SMNVEV (reference sequence). The DNA for the CDR3 is TGTGCCAGCAGTTCTCGATGGGCTAGCGGGAGGAAAGCCTACGAGCAGTACTTC. Translating gives CASSSRWASGRKAYEQYF.

The genes are TRBV11-2 and TRBJ1-6; possible D gene TRBD1, 5 bases. This CDR3 has 12 residues. Per germline, CDR1 SGHAT and CDR2 FQNNGV. V lost 9 bases and J 9 bases, leaving 12 bases between the germline ends. The CDR3 spells CASAGFASPLHF. CDR3 bases: TGTGCCAGTGCAGGGTTCGCTTCACCCCTCCACTTT.

The chain is built from TRBV10-3 and TRBJ2-6; TRBD1 matches at 10 bases. V lost 3 bases and J lost 3; bases outside the gene matches: 8. This CDR3 is built from 18 residues. Germline CDR1 is ENHRY and CDR2 is SYGVKD. The CDR3 DNA follows: TGTGCCATCAGTGAATGGCCGACAGGGGGCAGTGGGGCCAACGTCCTGACTTTC. Its protein product is CAISEWPTGGSGANVLTF.

The genes are TRBV6-5 and TRBJ1-2; D is ambiguous. Trimming removed 6 bases from V and 5 bases from J, with 7 bases in between. The CDR3 runs 11 residues. Germline values: CDR1 MNHEY, CDR2 SVGAGI. The CDR3 protein is CASSTTYGYTF. In nucleotides, the CDR3 is TGTGCCAGCAGCACGACTTATGGCTACACCTTC.